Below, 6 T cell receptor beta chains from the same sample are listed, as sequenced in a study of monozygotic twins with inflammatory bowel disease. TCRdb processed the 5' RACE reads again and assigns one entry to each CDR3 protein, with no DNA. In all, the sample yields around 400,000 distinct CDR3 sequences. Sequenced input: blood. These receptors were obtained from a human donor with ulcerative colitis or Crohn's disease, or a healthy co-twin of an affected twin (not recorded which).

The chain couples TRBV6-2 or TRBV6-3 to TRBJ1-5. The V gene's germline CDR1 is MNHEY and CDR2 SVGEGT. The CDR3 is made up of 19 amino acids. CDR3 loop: CASSYSRRTGIYSNQPQHF.

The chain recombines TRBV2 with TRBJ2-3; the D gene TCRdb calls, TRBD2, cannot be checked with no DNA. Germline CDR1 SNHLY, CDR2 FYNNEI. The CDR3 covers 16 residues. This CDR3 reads CASSRLAGSSTDTQYF.

This CDR3 reads CSARGKTGYEQYF. The J gene is TRBJ2-7, the V gene TRBV20-1; TCRdb gives TRBD1 as the D gene, but with no DNA this cannot be confirmed. Per the germline V gene, CDR1 is DFQATT and CDR2 is SNEGSKA (reference sequence). This CDR3 has 13 residues.

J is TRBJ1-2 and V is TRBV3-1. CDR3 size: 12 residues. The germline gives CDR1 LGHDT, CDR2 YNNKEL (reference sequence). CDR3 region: CASSQDGRAYTF.

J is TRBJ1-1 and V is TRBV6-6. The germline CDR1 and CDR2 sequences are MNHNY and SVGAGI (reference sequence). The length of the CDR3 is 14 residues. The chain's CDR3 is CATIKVGTNTEAFF.

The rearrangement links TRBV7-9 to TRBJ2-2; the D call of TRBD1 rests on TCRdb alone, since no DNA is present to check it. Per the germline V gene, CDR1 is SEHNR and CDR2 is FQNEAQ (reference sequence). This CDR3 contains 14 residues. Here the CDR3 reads CASSWDVSTGELFF.